Below are 27 T cell receptor beta chains sequenced from a single sample in a study of beta chain features in type 1 diabetes. Notes on the study in general: Across all four CD4+ subsets, people with type 1 diabetes showed modestly shorter TCRB CDR3s.

These TCRs' antigens remain unknown. cDNA synthesis used the whole RNA isolate, giving expressed TCRB sequences. Repertoires were generated with immunoSEQ multiplex PCR, while TCRdb's copy carries only in-frame clones and drops some. The sample lists a few hundred thousand clones, around 25% occurring once. Sequencing was performed on naive CD4+ T cells from blood. These receptors originate from a woman younger than 45 with type 1 diabetes.

The table lists this clone with a few counts. This sequence joins TRBV30 and TRBJ2-5, with 9 bases identical to TRBD2. The ends lost 4 bases at V and 5 bases at J; junction bases unmatched: 5. CDR3 length: 13 amino acids. From germline, CDR1 is GTSNPN and CDR2 SVGIG (reference sequence). CDR3 sequence: CAWTSGMWETQYF. The CDR3 coding sequence is TGTGCCTGGACTAGCGGGATGTGGGAGACCCAGTACTTC.

This clone was seen a handful of times. V and J are TRBV5-1 and TRBJ2-1; 9 nucleotides match TRBD1. Trimming cost V 3 bases and J 6 bases; bases outside gene matches: 7. Per germline, CDR1 SGHRS and CDR2 YFSETQ. This CDR3 is 15 amino acids long. The CDR3 sequence: CASSYGTGNGNEQFF. The CDR3 nucleotides are TGCGCCAGCAGCTACGGGACAGGGAACGGCAATGAGCAGTTCTTC.

The sample holds one count of this clone. The rearrangement uses TRBV28 and TRBJ1-4; 9 nucleotides line up with TRBD1. Trimming took 3 bases from V and 7 from J; bases not matched to a gene: 6. This CDR3 region has 15 residues. Germline values: CDR1 MDHEN, CDR2 SYDVKM. The CDR3: CASSFGTGYAEKLFF. The CDR3 bases are TGTGCCAGCAGTTTCGGGACAGGGTATGCTGAAAAACTGTTTTTT.

This chain links TRBV27 with TRBJ1-2, with 7 bases identical to TRBD1. Germline V gene lookup returns CDR1 MNHEY and CDR2 SMNVEV (reference sequence). V lost 6 bases, J lost 4 bases, and 11 bases stayed unmatched. The CDR3 covers 15 residues. In DNA, the CDR3 is TGTGCCAGCAGATCTCAGACAGGGTGGTTCTATGGCTACACCTTC. Its translation: CASRSQTGWFYGYTF.

There are a few counts of this clone. The rearrangement joins TRBV5-8 to TRBJ1-1; no reliable D call. Germline values: CDR1 SGHTS, CDR2 YDEGEE. Trimming left V 0 bases short and J 5 bases short, with 14 bases between. The CDR3 contains 15 residues. The chain's CDR3 is CASSLAVYRRTEAFF. In DNA form, the CDR3 reads TGTGCCAGCAGCTTGGCCGTCTATAGGAGGACTGAAGCTTTCTTT.

The sample holds a few counts of this clone. This chain uses TRBV5-1 with TRBJ2-7; 9 nucleotides align to TRBD1. Germline V gene lookup returns CDR1 SGHRS and CDR2 YFSETQ. The CDR3 runs to 14 residues. Unmatched junction bases numbered 6, after V lost 4 bases and J lost 4 bases. CDR3 in amino acids: CASSIDRGGYEQYF. The DNA for the CDR3 is TGCGCCAGCAGCATCGACAGGGGGGGATACGAGCAGTACTTC.

The V and J genes are TRBV6-6 and TRBJ2-3; possible D gene TRBD2, 5 bases. The CDR3 length is 14 residues. The germline V gene has CDR1 MNHNY and CDR2 SVGAGI (reference sequence). V lost 7 bases to trimming and J lost 2 bases, with 13 bases between them. The CDR3 DNA is TGTGCCAGCATCGGCGGGCGGGCCACAGATACGCAGTATTTT. Its translation: CASIGGRATDTQYF.

This chain uses TRBV6-5 with TRBJ2-3; 13 bases line up with TRBD2. Trimming cost V 4 bases and J 4 bases; bases outside gene matches: 5. The CDR3 runs to 16 residues. Germline CDR1 and CDR2: MNHEY and SVGAGI. CDR3 in DNA: TGTGCCAGCAGTTTCGGACTAGCGGGAGTAGCAGATACGCAGTATTTT. Encoded protein: CASSFGLAGVADTQYF.

This chain uses TRBV30 with TRBJ1-4; no clear D gene. Trimming took 4 bases from V and 7 from J, leaving 16 bases between them. Germline V gene lookup returns CDR1 GTSNPN and CDR2 SVGIG (reference sequence). This CDR3 has 14 residues. This chain's CDR3 is CAWTLRGVSEKLFF. CDR3 nucleotide sequence: TGTGCCTGGACCCTGCGGGGAGTTAGTGAAAAACTGTTTTTT.

The chain has TRBV29-1 and TRBJ2-1; 7 bases align to TRBD2. Germline CDR1 SQVTM, CDR2 ANQGSEA. V shed 4 bases, J shed 5 bases, and the junction held 8 bases outside the gene matches. The CDR3 sequence is 14 residues long. The CDR3 sequence is CSVVRLADNNEQFF. CDR3 DNA: TGCAGCGTTGTTCGGCTAGCGGATAACAATGAGCAGTTCTTC.

This clone was picked up a small number of times. The genes are TRBV29-1 and TRBJ1-2; D ambiguous. Trimming removed 3 bases at V and 2 bases at J, with 7 bases between. Germline V gene sequence: CDR1 SQVTM, CDR2 ANQGSEA. The CDR3 loop spans 12 amino acids. As DNA, the CDR3 is TGCAGCGTTGATCCGGGAAACTATGGCTACACCTTC. Its protein is CSVDPGNYGYTF. The variable domain in full, completed from reference TRBV29-1 and TRBJ1-2, reads SAVISQKPSRDICQRGTSLTIQCQVDSQVTMMFWYRQQPGQSLTLIATANQGSEATYESGFVIDKFPISRPNLTFSTLTVSNMSPEDSSIYLCSVDPGNYGYTFGSGTRLTVV.

This clone was found once. The sample carries other DNA sequences with the same CDR3. The chain joins TRBV5-1 to TRBJ2-5; D is undetermined. Germline V CDR1 and CDR2: SGHRS, YFSETQ. Trimming shortened V by 0 bases and J by 0 bases, and 3 bases separated the two germline ends. The CDR3 sequence is 13 residues long. CDR3 region: CASSLAYQETQYF. The CDR3 bases are TGCGCCAGCAGCTTGGCCTACCAAGAGACCCAGTACTTC.

This clone was counted a few times. This sequence joins TRBV7-2 and TRBJ2-1, with D maybe TRBD2 (6 bases). The germline V gene has CDR1 SGHTA and CDR2 FQGNSA. V dropped 4 bases and J dropped 1 base, with 8 bases sitting between them. This CDR3 spans 14 amino acids. The DNA for the CDR3 is TGTGCCAGCAGCTACGGGACTTCCTACAATGAGCAGTTCTTC. This codes for CASSYGTSYNEQFF. Full variable domain (rest looked up from reference TRBV7-2 and TRBJ2-1): GAGVSQSPSNKVTEKGKDVELRCDPISGHTALYWYRQSLGQGLEFLIYFQGNSAPDKSGLPSDRFSAERTGGSVSTLTIQRTQQEDSAVYLCASSYGTSYNEQFFGPGTRLTVL.

This clone was observed a few times. The chain links TRBV20-1 to TRBJ2-5; D unresolved. V lost 3 bases, J lost 4 bases, and 6 bases lay in between. Looked up from germline, CDR1 is DFQATT and CDR2 is SNEGSKA (reference sequence). The CDR3 length is 11 residues. The CDR3 reads CSASDSETQYF. For the CDR3, the DNA is TGCAGTGCTAGCGACTCAGAGACCCAGTACTTC.

This chain connects TRBV4-1 to TRBJ2-7; the match to TRBD2 covers 10 bases. The CDR3 runs to 18 residues. V was pared by 0 bases and J by 3 bases, with 11 bases of the junction left unmatched. The germline CDR1 and CDR2 sequences are MGHRA and YSYEKL. This CDR3 reads CASSQDWGAGGPYYEQYF. The CDR3 region has the DNA TGCGCCAGCAGCCAAGATTGGGGAGCGGGAGGGCCTTACTACGAGCAGTACTTC.

This clone came up a few times. The gene calls are TRBV27 and TRBJ1-2; TRBD1 aligns across 11 bases. This CDR3 is 16 amino acids long. Germline assignment: CDR1 MNHEY and CDR2 SMNVEV (reference sequence). J was trimmed by 3 bases and V by 4 bases; bases with no gene match: 7. The CDR3 nucleotides read TGTGCCAGCAGTTCGTACGGGACAGGGGGACACTATGGCTACACCTTC. Protein product: CASSSYGTGGHYGYTF.

This chain joins TRBV11-1 and TRBJ2-2; 9 nucleotides match TRBD1. CDR1 is SGHAT, CDR2 FQDESV, per germline (reference sequence). V was clipped by 3 bases and J by 8 bases; unmatched bases: 1. The CDR3 is 13 residues long. CDR3 sequence (DNA): TGTGCCAGCAGCTTGGACAGGGGAGGGGAGCTGTTTTTT. Its protein product is CASSLDRGGELFF.

V and J are TRBV25-1 and TRBJ2-2; D not resolved. CDR1 and CDR2 from the germline V gene are MGHDK and SYGVNS. This CDR3 region has 15 residues. Between the trimmed V and J ends, which lost 6 bases and 0 bases, there was a span of 11 bases. This CDR3 reads CASSPPPSNTGELFF. The CDR3 nucleotides read TGTGCCAGCAGCCCCCCCCCATCGAACACCGGGGAGCTGTTTTTT.

V gene TRBV29-1 combines with J gene TRBJ2-6; 7 bases match TRBD1. With 6 bases clipped from V and 0 bases from J, the junction kept 2 bases outside the gene matches. This CDR3 is 14 amino acids long. The germline gives CDR1 SQVTM, CDR2 ANQGSEA. In DNA, the CDR3 is TGCAGCGTCGGACAGGACTCTGGGGCCAACGTCCTGACTTTC. It encodes CSVGQDSGANVLTF.

The rearrangement links TRBV27 to TRBJ1-4; a possible D gene is TRBD1 (5 bases). Trimming removed 5 bases at V and 10 bases at J, with 29 bases between. From germline, CDR1 is MNHEY and CDR2 SMNVEV (reference sequence). The CDR3 is 18 residues long. CDR3 loop: CASSLRSSTTVRSGKLFF. The CDR3 nucleotides read TGTGCCAGCAGTCTCCGTTCCTCGACGACAGTGCGGTCGGGAAAACTGTTTTTT. The full variable domain, completed using reference TRBV27 and TRBJ1-4, is EAQVTQNPRYLITVTGKKLTVTCSQNMNHEYMSWYRQDPGLGLRQIYYSMNVEVTDKGDVPEGYKVSRKEKRNFPLILESPSPNQTSLYFCASSLRSSTTVRSGKLFFGSGTQLSVL.

Comments on this clone: At one end, the junction sequence differs from germline, possibly due to a read error. The rearrangement links TRBV28 to TRBJ2-3; D uncertain. CDR1 is MDHEN, CDR2 SYDVKM, per germline. This CDR3 region has 11 residues. As DNA, the CDR3 is TGTGCCAGCAGTTTGGCAGCGCGCTGGCATTTT. It is translated as CASSLAARWHF. The entire variable domain, with the rest obtained from reference TRBV28 and TRBJ2-3, is as follows: DVKVTQSSRYLVKRTGEKVFLECVQDMDHENMFWYRQDPGLGLRLIYFSYDVKMKEKGDIPEGYSVSREKKERFSLILESASTNQTSMYLCASSLAARWHFGPGTRLTVL.

The chain has TRBV7-2 and TRBJ1-2; a weak D match, TRBD1 (5 bases). Trimming left V 4 bases short and J 9 bases short, with 15 bases between. Germline V gene lookup returns CDR1 SGHTA and CDR2 FQGNSA. CDR3 length equals 13 residues. CDR3 amino acids: CASSWVSTASYTF. In DNA, the CDR3 is TGTGCCAGCAGCTGGGTATCGACAGCCAGCTACACCTTC. The full variable domain, in which reference TRBV7-2 and TRBJ1-2 provide the parts outside the CDR3, is GAGVSQSPSNKVTEKGKDVELRCDPISGHTALYWYRQSLGQGLEFLIYFQGNSAPDKSGLPSDRFSAERTGGSVSTLTIQRTQQEDSAVYLCASSWVSTASYTFGSGTRLTVV.

A few counts support this clone. CDR3 in DNA: TGTGCCAGCAGCCCAAACTCGGGACTAGCGGGAGATACGCAGTATTTT. Protein product: CASSPNSGLAGDTQYF. The gene calls are TRBV7-3 and TRBJ2-3, with 12 bases aligning to TRBD2. Per the germline V gene, CDR1 is SGHTA and CDR2 is FQGTGA. The CDR3 consists of 16 residues. After removal of 5 bases from V and 5 bases from J, the junction contained 8 bases not matched to a gene.

This clone was found a few times. This rearrangement joins TRBV5-1 to TRBJ2-5, with D hard to call. Looked up from germline, CDR1 is SGHRS and CDR2 is YFSETQ. The CDR3 sequence is 13 residues long. Trimming took off 4 bases at V and 2 bases at J, with 9 bases between the two ends. The CDR3 DNA is TGCGCCAGCAGCCCCGGGTTTCAAGAGACCCAGTACTTC. Translating gives CASSPGFQETQYF.

This clone was observed a few times. This chain links TRBV9 with TRBJ2-1; 10 nucleotides line up with TRBD2. After removal of 0 bases from V and 2 bases from J, the junction contained 2 bases not matched to a gene. The CDR3 loop spans 16 amino acids. CDR1 and CDR2 (germline): SGDLS, YYNGEE. The CDR3 region is CASSVVAGGTYNEQFF. The CDR3 bases are TGTGCCAGCAGCGTAGTAGCGGGAGGCACCTACAATGAGCAGTTCTTC.

This clone turned up a few times. The V and J genes are TRBV30 and TRBJ2-7; a possible D gene is TRBD1 (5 bases). Trimming pared 0 bases from V and 6 bases from J, leaving 15 bases between. The CDR3 consists of 14 residues. Germline V lookup: CDR1 GTSNPN, CDR2 SVGIG (reference sequence). CDR3 in amino acids: CAWSVLQEGSEQYF. CDR3 coding DNA: TGTGCCTGGAGTGTACTACAGGAAGGTTCCGAGCAGTACTTC.

This clone was found a few times. The genes are TRBV15 and TRBJ1-2, with D perhaps TRBD1 (5 bases). The CDR3 length is 13 residues. Germline V gene lookup returns CDR1 LNHNV and CDR2 YYDKDF (reference sequence). V was cut by 5 bases and J by 7 bases, with 14 bases left in between. The CDR3 here is CATSPREGSGYTF. The CDR3 DNA reads TGTGCCACCAGCCCCAGGGAGGGCTCTGGCTACACCTTC.